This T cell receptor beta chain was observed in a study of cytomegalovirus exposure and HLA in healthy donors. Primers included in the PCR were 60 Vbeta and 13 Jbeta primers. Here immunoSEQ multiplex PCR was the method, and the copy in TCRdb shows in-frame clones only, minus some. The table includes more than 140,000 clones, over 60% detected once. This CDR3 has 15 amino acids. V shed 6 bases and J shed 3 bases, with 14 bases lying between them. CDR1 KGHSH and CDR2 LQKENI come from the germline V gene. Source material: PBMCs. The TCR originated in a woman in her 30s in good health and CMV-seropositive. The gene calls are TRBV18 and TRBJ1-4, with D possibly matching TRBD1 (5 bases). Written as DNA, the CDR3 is TGTGCCAGCTCCCGCGCAGGGTCGGCTAATGAAAAACTGTTTTTT. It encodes CASSRAGSANEKLFF. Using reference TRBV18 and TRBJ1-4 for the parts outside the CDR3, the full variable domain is NAGVMQNPRHLVRRRGQEARLRCSPMKGHSHVYWYRQLPEEGLKFMVYLQKENIIDESGMPKERFSAEFPKEGPSILRIQQVVRGDSAAYFCASSRAGSANEKLFFGSGTQLSVL.